The rows below give T cell receptor beta chains drawn from one sample of a study of blood T cells in healthy people across ages. A single record per CDR3 protein comes from TCRdb applying MiXCR to the 5' RACE reads. The table shows 800,000 to 1,000,000 distinct CDR3 sequences, with roughly 52% occurring only once. Sequencing was done on a sample of blood. The receptors originated from a man aged 30 to 39 in good health. Each CDR3 is given with its conserved first and last residue. The order of the fields is V gene, CDR3 protein.

>TRBV27
CASSLTGGHEQFF
>TRBV4-2
CASSLGQGKASPLHF
>TRBV20-1
CSAPTTSGGYNEQFF
>TRBV10-3
CAISGTGRDTEAFF
>TRBV27
CASTTGGRYNEQFF
>TRBV7-2
CASSFFGRGELFF
>TRBV28
CASSSRETYNTEAFF
>TRBV29-1
CSARTDANYGYTF
>TRBV28
CASSRRLAGGSSYNEQFF
>TRBV11-2
CASSRDRAYGEAFF
>TRBV7-9
CASNTGHSGHPVYEQYF
>TRBV2
CASSARTGDQPQHF
>TRBV14
CASSLPGASGTQYF
>TRBV15
CATSRAGVRNQPQHF
>TRBV6-5
CASSYRGNRGIYEQYF
>TRBV2
CASARDRPTDTQYF
>TRBV24-1
CATSDAGTTYEQYF
>TRBV29-1
CSAELGGLYEQYF
>TRBV9
CASSVGTVGETQYF
>TRBV4-1
CASSQDLSSGVYEQYF
>TRBV7-2
CASSFPTPTGTDAQYF
>TRBV29-1
CSVGLAGYEQYF
>TRBV9
CASSGVRGLEDPYGYTF
>TRBV7-2
CACSHARPNYGYTF
>TRBV3-1
CASSQEGISYEQYF
>TRBV20-1
CSASPSFGDYDEQYF
>TRBV14
CASSQDQEPYNEQFF
>TRBV12-3/TRBV12-4
CASSLLAPTYEQYF
>TRBV30
CAWEDRVNYGYTF
>TRBV4-3
CASGSWEYQETQYF
>TRBV4-1
CASSQALAGEYNEQYF
>TRBV2
CASIWQGANEQYF
>TRBV28
CASSLPGTGAYEQYF
>TRBV30
CAWPSPGQPFYGYTF
>TRBV20-1
CSGPGQIIYEQYF
>TRBV5-1
CASSSQESSYNEQFF
>TRBV20-1
CSAWTSSYQETQYF
>TRBV19
CASSIGARALYNEQFF
>TRBV12-3/TRBV12-4
CASLPGATNEKLFF
>TRBV18
CASSPTSGGSYEQYF
>TRBV7-9
CASSFTAGGPDTQYF
>TRBV7-9
CASSWDGELSPLHF
>TRBV12-3/TRBV12-4
CASSLEATFTDTQYF
>TRBV3-1
CASSPSALAGTHEQFF
>TRBV20-1
CSASSRRTGGPRGYTF
>TRBV7-6
CASSFGGGNPDNEQFF
>TRBV20-1
CSAYDGGGNTDTQYF
>TRBV12-3/TRBV12-4
CASSFTGSSYEQYF
>TRBV6-2/TRBV6-3
CASSSQAGEYYEQYF
>TRBV29-1
CSVSRGAGHQLGQYF
>TRBV24-1
CATSDPTSGRQNTQYF
>TRBV30
CAWNRGHLTEQFF
>TRBV20-1
CSARVTSLGYTF
>TRBV29-1
CSVEDPRGGGYTF
>TRBV29-1
CSVEAEAGGGEGNEQFF
>TRBV29-1
CSVGDSHNEQFF
>TRBV10-3
CASTKAPNEKLFF
>TRBV7-2
CASSLGPPDRSNQPQHF
>TRBV13
CASSISPGTSAGGEQYF
>TRBV27
CASSIQGFNSPLHF